This T cell receptor beta chain was recorded in a study of metastatic and nonmetastatic thyroid tumors. TCRdb reprocessed the PCR reads using MiXCR. The sample carries roughly 55,000 clones, about 16% recorded once. There were no patients who had received any treatment before thyroid surgery. V gave up 2 bases and J gave up 1 base, with 9 bases separating them. The germline gives CDR1 SGHRS, CDR2 YFSETQ. This CDR3 spans 14 amino acids. The J gene is TRBJ1-1, the V gene TRBV5-1; D perhaps matches TRBD1 (5 bases). This receptor was obtained from a male donor with papillary thyroid cancer or a benign thyroid nodule (not recorded which). Some clones in this sample may be carry-over from other donors' samples. Sequenced input: blood. CDR3 protein: CASSFGAANTEAFF. The CDR3 region has the DNA TGCGCCAGCAGCTTTGGGGCTGCGAACACTGAAGCTTTCTTT.